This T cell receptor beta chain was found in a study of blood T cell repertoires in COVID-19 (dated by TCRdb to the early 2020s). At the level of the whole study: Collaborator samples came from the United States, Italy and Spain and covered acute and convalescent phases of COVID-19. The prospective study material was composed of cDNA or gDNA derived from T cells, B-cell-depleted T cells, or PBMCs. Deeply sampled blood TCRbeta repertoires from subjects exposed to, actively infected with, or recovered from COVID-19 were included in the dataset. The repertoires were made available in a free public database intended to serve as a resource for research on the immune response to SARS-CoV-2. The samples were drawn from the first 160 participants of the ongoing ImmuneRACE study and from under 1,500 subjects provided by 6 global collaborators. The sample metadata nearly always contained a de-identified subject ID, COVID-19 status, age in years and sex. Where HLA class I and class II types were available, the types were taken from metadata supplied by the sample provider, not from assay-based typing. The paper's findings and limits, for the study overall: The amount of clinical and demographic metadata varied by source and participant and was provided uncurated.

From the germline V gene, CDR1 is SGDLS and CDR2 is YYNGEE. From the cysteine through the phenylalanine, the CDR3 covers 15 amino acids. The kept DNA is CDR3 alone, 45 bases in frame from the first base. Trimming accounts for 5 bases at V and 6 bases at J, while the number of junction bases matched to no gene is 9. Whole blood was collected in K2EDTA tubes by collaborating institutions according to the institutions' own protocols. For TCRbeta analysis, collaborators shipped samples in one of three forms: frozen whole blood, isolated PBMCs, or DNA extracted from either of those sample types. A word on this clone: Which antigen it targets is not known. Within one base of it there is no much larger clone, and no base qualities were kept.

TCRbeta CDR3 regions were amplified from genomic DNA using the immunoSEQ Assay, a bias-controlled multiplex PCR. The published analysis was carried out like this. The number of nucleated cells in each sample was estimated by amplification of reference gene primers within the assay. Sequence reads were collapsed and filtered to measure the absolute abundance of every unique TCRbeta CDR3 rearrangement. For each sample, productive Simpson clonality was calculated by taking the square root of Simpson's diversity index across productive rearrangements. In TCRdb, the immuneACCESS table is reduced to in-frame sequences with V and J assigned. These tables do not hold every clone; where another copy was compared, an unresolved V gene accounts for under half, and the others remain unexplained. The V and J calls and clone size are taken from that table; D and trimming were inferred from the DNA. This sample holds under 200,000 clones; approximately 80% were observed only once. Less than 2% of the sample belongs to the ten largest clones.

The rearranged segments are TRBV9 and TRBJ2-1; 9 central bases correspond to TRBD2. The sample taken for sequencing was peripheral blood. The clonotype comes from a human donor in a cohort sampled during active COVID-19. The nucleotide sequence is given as TGTGCCAGCAGGCCACCGGGACTAGCCACCAATGAGCAGTTCTTC. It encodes CASRPPGLATNEQFF.